This T cell receptor (beta chain) was obtained from a study of CD8 T cells in ankylosing spondylitis (dated 2017 in TCRdb). Background for the entire study: The study profiled T cell receptor beta repertoires in healthy donors and ankylosing spondylitis patients to find disease-linked TCR variants. The full study cohort was made up of roughly 25 ankylosing spondylitis patients and 108 healthy donors. Samples of peripheral blood were taken, and for ankylosing spondylitis patients, synovial fluid was collected as well. Overall study results and their limits: A TCR beta motif of about 8 highly homologous amino acid variants appeared characteristic of blood from ankylosing spondylitis patients. In peripheral blood, the disease-linked clones were found at relatively low frequencies and had a CD8+ phenotype. Some motif variants were previously reported in synovial fluid and blood of reactive arthritis patients, suggesting common disease-initiation mechanisms. Significant enrichment of the disease-linked clones was reported in matched synovial fluid samples from ankylosing spondylitis patients.

The germline V gene encodes CDR1 SGHTA and CDR2 FQGNSA. The CDR3 runs 16 amino acids, cysteine and phenylalanine included. Solely the CDR3 DNA is kept, with 48 bases framed from the first base. V is shortened by 1 base, J by 3 bases, and the region joining them spans 12 bases. Turning to this clonotype: Which antigen it targets is not known. The record has no base qualities; no much larger clone is one base away.

Sequencing used an Illumina HiSeq 2500. Quantitative 5'-RACE with molecular barcodes was the method used to prepare the TCR beta libraries. The source study handled its data this way. Disease-linked TCR variants were identified with a new computational method built on a probabilistic model of VDJ rearrangement. TCRdb passed the public sequencing reads through fastp at Q25 and MiXCR, retaining productive beta sequences. Rows with a matching CDR3 protein are joined into one entry that keeps the most common DNA and genes. V and J calls and clone size were set by TCRdb, not the authors. Here the sample has hundreds of thousands of distinct CDR3 sequences; roughly 12% occur a single time. 0.51% of the sample is taken by the ten largest.

Sequences were obtained from blood, either unsorted or a sorted T cell fraction (not recorded which). The clonotype comes from a male donor with ankylosing spondylitis. Recombination joined TRBV7-2 with TRBJ1-4; the D gene lacks a confident call. This receptor has the CDR3 CASSLDRRPSNEKLFF. DNA sequence: TGTGCCAGCAGCTTAGATAGGCGGCCGTCTAATGAAAAACTGTTTTTT.